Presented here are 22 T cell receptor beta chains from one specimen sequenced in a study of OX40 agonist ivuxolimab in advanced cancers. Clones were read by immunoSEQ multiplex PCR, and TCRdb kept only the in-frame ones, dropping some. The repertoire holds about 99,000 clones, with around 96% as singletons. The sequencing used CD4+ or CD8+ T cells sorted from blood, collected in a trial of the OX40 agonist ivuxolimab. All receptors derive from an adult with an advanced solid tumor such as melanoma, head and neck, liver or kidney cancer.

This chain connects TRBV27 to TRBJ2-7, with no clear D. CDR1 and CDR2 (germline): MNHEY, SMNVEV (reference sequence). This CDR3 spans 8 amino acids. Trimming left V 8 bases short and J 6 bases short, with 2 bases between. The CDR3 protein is CASGEQYF. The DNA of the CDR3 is TGTGCCAGCGGCGAGCAGTACTTC.

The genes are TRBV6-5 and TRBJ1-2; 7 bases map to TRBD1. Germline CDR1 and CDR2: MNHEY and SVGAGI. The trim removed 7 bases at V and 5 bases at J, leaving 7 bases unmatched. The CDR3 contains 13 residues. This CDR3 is CASTPGTAYGYTF. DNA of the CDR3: TGTGCCAGCACTCCCGGGACAGCGTATGGCTACACCTTC.

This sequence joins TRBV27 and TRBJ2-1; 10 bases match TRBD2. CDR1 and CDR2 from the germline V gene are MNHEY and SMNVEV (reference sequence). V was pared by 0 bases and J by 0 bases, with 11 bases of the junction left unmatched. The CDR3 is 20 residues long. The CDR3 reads CASSLSSLAGEGSSYNEQFF. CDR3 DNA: TGTGCCAGCAGTTTATCGAGCCTAGCGGGAGAGGGGAGCTCCTACAATGAGCAGTTCTTC.

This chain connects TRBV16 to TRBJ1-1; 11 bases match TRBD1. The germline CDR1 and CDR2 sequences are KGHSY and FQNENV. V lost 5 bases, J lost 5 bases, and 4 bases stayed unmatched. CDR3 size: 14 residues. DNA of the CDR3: TGTGCCAGCAGCTTCGGGACAGGGGGAACTGAAGCTTTCTTT. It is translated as CASSFGTGGTEAFF.

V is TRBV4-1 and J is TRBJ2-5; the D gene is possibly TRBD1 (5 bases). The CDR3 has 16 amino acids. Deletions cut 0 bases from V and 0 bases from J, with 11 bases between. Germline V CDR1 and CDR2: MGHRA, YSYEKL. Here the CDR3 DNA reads TGCGCCAGCAGCCAAGAGTGGCAGGGCTACCAAGAGACCCAGTACTTC. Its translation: CASSQEWQGYQETQYF.

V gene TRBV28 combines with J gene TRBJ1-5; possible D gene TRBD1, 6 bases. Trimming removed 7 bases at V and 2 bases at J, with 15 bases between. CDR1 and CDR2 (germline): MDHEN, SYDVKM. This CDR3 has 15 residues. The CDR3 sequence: CASTTTGFRNQPQHF. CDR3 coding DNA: TGTGCCAGCACTACAACAGGGTTCCGCAATCAGCCCCAGCATTTT.

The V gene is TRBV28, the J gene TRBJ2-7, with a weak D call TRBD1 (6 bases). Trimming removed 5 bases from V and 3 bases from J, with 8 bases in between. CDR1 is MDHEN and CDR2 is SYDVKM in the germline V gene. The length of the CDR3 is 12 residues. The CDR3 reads CASSRTVYEQYF. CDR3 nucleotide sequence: TGTGCCAGCAGTCGGACAGTCTACGAGCAGTACTTC.

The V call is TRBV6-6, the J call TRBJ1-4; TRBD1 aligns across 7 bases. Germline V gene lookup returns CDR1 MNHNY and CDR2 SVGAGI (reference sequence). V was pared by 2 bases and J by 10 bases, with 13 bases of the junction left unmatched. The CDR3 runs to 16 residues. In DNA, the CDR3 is TGTGCCAGCAGTTACAGATATGACAGGGAGAAGGGAAAACTGTTTTTT. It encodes CASSYRYDREKGKLFF.

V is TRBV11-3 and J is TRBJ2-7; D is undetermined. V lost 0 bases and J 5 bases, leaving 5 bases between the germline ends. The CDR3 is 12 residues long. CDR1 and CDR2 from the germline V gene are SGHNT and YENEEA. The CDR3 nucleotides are TGTGCCAGCAGCTTAGAGGGGAACGAGCAGTACTTC. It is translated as CASSLEGNEQYF.

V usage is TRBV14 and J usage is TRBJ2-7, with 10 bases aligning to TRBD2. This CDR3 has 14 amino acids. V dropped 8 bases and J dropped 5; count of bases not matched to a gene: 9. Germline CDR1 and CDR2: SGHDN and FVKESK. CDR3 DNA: TGTGCCAGCCTTAAGCGGGAGGGAATCCACGAGCAGTACTTC. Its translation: CASLKREGIHEQYF.

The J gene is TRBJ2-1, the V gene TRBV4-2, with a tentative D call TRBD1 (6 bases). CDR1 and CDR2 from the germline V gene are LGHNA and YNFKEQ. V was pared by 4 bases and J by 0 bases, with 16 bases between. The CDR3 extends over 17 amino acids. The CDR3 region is CASSPTGLRYSYNEQFF. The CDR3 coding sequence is TGTGCCAGCAGCCCAACAGGGTTACGCTACTCCTACAATGAGCAGTTCTTC.

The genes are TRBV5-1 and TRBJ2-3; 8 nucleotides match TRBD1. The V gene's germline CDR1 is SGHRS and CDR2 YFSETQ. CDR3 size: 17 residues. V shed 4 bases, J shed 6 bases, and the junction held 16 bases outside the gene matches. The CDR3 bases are TGCGCCAGCAGCGAAAGGGGGGACAGGCCCCGGTTGGATACGCAGTATTTT. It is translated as CASSERGDRPRLDTQYF.

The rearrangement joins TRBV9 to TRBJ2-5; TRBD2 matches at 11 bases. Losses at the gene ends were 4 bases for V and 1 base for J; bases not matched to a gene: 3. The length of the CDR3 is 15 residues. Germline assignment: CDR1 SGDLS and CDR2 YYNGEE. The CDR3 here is CASSPGTSGQETQYF. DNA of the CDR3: TGTGCCAGCAGCCCCGGGACTAGCGGCCAAGAGACCCAGTACTTC.

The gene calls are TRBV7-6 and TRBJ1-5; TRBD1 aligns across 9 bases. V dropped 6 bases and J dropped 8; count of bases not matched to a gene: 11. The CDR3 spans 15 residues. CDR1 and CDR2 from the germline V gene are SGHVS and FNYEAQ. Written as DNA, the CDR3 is TGTGCCAGCAGTTCCGGACAGGGGCGGAGGGAGCCCCAGCATTTT. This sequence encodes CASSSGQGRREPQHF. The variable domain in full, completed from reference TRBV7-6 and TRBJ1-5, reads GAGVSQSPRYKVTKRGQDVALRCDPISGHVSLYWYRQALGQGPEFLTYFNYEAQQDKSGLPNDRFSAERPEGSISTLTIQRTEQRDSAMYRCASSSGQGRREPQHFGDGTRLSIL.

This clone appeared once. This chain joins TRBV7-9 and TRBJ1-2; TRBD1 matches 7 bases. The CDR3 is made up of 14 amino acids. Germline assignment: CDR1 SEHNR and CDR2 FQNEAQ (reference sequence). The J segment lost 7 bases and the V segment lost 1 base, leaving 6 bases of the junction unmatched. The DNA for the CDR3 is TGTGCCAGCAGCTTAGGTCCAGGGACAGTTGGCTACACCTTC. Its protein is CASSLGPGTVGYTF.

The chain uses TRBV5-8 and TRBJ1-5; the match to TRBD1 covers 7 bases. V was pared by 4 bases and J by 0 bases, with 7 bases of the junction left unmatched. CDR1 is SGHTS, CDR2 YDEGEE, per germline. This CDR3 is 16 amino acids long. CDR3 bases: TGTGCCAGCAGCCGCGGGACAGAGTTTAGCAATCAGCCCCAGCATTTT. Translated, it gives CASSRGTEFSNQPQHF.

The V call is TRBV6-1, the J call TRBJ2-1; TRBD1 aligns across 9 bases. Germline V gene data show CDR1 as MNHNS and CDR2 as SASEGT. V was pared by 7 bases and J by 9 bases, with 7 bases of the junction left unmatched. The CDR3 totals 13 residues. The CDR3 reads CASKWTGAGEQFF. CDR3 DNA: TGTGCCAGCAAATGGACAGGGGCGGGTGAGCAGTTCTTC.

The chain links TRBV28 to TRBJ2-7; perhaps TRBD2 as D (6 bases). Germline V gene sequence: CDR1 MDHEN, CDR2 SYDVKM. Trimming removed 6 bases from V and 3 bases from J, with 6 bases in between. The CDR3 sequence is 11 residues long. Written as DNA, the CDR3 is TGTGCCAGCAGGGAGGGCTACGAGCAGTACTTC. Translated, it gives CASREGYEQYF.

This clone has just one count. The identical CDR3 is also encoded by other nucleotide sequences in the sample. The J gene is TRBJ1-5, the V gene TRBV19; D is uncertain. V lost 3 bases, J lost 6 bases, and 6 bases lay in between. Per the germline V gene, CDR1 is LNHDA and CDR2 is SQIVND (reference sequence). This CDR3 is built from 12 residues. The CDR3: CASSIGSQPQHF. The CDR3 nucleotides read TGTGCCAGTAGTATCGGAAGTCAGCCCCAGCATTTT.

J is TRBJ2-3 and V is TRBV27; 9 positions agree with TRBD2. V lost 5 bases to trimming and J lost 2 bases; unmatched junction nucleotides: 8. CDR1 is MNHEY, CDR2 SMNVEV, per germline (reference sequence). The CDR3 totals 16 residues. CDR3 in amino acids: CASSTLTSGLTDTQYF. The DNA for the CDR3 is TGTGCCAGCAGTACGTTGACTAGCGGCCTCACAGATACGCAGTATTTT.

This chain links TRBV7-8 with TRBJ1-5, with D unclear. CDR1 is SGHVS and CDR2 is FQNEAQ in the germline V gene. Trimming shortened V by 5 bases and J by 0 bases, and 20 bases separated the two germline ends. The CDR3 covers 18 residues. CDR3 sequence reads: CASSPGTSKIHSNQPQHF. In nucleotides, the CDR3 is TGTGCCAGCAGCCCGGGAACTAGCAAGATCCATAGCAATCAGCCCCAGCATTTT.

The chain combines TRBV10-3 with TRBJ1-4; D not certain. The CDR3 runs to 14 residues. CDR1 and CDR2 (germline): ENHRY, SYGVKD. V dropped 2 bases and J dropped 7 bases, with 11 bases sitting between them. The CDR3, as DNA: TGTGCCATCAGTGAGCAATCGAGAGGTGAAAAACTGTTTTTT. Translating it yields CAISEQSRGEKLFF.